This record covers a single TCR beta chain. Its target is unknown. Unique molecular identifiers featured in each of the TCR beta cDNA libraries. MiXCR, run by TCRdb on the PCR reads, gives a single entry per CDR3 protein. The table includes a few hundred thousand distinct CDR3 sequences, roughly 35% detected once. Trimming at V came to 7 bases and at J to 3 bases, leaving 12 bases not matched to a gene. Germline values: CDR1 SGHRS, CDR2 YFSETQ. This CDR3 has 15 residues. The data stem from a study of post-analysis software for immune sequencing data. Findings and limits, study-wide: A handful of TRBV segments, including TRBV5-6, TRBV5-1 and TRBV20-1, were more frequent in patients than controls. Patients with multiple sclerosis recorded significantly lower normalized Chao1 diversity than controls, the study found.

The origin of this receptor is a girl aged 5 to 17 with multiple sclerosis. The rearrangement links TRBV5-1 to TRBJ2-7; 8 nucleotides match TRBD2. Sequencing was done on a sample of blood. The chain's CDR3 is CASSVGGAQLYEQYF. CDR3 nucleotide sequence: TGCGCCAGCTCAGTCGGGGGGGCACAACTCTACGAGCAGTACTTC.